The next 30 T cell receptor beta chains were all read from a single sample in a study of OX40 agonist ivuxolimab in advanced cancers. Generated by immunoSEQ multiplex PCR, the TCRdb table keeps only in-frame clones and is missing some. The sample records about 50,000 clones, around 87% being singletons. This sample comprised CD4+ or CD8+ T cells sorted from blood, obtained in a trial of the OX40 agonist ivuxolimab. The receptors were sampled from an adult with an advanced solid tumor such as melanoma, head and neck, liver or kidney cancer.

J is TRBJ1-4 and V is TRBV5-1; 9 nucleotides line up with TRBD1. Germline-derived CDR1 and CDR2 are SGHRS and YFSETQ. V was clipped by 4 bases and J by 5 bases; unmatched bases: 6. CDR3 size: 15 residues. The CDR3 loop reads CASSPGQGRNEKLFF. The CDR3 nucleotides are TGCGCCAGCAGCCCGGGACAGGGACGAAATGAAAAACTGTTTTTT.

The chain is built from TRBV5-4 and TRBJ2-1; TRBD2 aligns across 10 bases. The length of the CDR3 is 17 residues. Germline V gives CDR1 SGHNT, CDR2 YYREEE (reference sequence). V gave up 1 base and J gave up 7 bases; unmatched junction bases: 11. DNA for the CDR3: TGTGCCAGCAGCTTGACTAGCGGGATTACTGGAGATAATGAGCAGTTCTTC. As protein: CASSLTSGITGDNEQFF.

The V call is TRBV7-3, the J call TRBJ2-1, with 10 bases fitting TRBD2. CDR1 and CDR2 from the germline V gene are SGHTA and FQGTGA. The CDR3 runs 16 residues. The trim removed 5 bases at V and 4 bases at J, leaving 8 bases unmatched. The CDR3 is CASSPQPGLAYNEQFF. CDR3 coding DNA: TGTGCCAGCAGCCCACAACCGGGACTAGCGTACAATGAGCAGTTCTTC.

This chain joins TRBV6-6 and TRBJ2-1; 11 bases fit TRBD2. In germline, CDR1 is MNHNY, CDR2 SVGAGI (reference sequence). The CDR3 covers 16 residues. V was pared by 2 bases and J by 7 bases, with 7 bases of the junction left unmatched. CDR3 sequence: CASSYELAGAGNEQFF. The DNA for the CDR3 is TGTGCCAGCAGTTACGAACTAGCGGGAGCGGGTAATGAGCAGTTCTTC.

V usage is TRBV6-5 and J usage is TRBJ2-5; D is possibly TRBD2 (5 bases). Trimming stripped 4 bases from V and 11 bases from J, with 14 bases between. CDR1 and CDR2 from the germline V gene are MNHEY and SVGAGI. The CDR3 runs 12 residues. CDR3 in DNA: TGTGCCAGCAGTTTCCCCCGGGGAGAGCAGTACTTC. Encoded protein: CASSFPRGEQYF.

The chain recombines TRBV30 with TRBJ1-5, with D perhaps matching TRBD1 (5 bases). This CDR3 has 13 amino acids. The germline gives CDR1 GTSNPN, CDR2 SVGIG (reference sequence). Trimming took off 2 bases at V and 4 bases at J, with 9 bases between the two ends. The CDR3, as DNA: TGTGCCTGGAGTTTGGACAAAAATCAGCCCCAGCATTTT. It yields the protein CAWSLDKNQPQHF.

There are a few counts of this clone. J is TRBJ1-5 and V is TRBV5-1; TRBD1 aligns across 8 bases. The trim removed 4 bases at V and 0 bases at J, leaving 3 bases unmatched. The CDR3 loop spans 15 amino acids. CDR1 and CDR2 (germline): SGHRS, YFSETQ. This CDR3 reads CASSPGTGSNQPQHF. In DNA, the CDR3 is TGCGCCAGCAGCCCAGGGACAGGTAGCAATCAGCCCCAGCATTTT.

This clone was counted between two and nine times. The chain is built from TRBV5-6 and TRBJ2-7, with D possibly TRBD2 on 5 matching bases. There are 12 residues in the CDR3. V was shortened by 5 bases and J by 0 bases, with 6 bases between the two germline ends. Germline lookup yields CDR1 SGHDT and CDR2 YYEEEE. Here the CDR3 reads CASRGSSYEQYF. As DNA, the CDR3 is TGTGCCAGCAGGGGGAGCTCCTACGAGCAGTACTTC. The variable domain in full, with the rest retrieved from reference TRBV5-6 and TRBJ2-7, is DAGVTQSPTHLIKTRGQQVTLRCSPKSGHDTVSWYQQALGQGPQFIFQYYEEEERQRGNFPDRFSGHQFPNYSSELNVNALLLGDSALYLCASRGSSYEQYFGPGTRLTVT.

Here the CDR3 DNA reads TGTGCCAGCAGCCGGGACAGATGGGATGGCTACACCTTC. The encoded protein is CASSRDRWDGYTF. The chain links TRBV6-6 to TRBJ1-2, with 7 bases identical to TRBD1. Per the germline V gene, CDR1 is MNHNY and CDR2 is SVGAGI (reference sequence). The CDR3 runs 13 residues. V gave up 6 bases and J gave up 6 bases; unmatched junction bases: 7.

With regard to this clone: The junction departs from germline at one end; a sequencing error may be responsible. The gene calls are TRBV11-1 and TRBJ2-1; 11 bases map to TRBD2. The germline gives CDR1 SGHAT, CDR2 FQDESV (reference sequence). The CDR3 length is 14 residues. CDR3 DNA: TGTGCCAGCAACTTAGCGGGGGGGTACAATGAGCAGTTCTTC. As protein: CASNLAGGYNEQFF. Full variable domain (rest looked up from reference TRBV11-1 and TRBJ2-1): EAEVAQSPRYKITEKSQAVAFWCDPISGHATLYWYRQILGQGPELLVQFQDESVVDDSQLPKDRFSAERLKGVDSTLKIQPAELGDSAMYLCASNLAGGYNEQFFGPGTRLTVL.

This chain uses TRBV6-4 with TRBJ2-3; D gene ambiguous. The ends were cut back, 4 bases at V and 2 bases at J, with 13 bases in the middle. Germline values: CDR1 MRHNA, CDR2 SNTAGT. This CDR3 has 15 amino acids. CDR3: CASSVGGEATDTQYF. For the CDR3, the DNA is TGTGCCAGCAGTGTAGGTGGGGAAGCCACAGATACGCAGTATTTT.

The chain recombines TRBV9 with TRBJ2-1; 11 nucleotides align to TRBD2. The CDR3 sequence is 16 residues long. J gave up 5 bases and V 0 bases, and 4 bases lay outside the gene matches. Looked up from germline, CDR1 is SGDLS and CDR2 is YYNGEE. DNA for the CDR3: TGTGCCAGCAGCGTAGAGACTAGCGGGGCCAACAATGAGCAGTTCTTC. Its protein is CASSVETSGANNEQFF.

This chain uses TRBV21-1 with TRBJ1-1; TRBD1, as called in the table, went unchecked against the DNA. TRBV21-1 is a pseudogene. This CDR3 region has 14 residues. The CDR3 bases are TGTGCCAGCAGCAGGAGGGGGCAAGGCACTGAAGCTTTCTTT. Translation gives CASSRRGQGTEAFF.

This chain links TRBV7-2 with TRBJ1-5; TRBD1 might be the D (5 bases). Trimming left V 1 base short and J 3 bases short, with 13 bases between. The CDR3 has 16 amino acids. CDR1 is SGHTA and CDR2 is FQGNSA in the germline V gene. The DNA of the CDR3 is TGTGCCAGCAGCTTAGGGGGGGGGATGGTCAATCAGCCCCAGCATTTT. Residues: CASSLGGGMVNQPQHF.

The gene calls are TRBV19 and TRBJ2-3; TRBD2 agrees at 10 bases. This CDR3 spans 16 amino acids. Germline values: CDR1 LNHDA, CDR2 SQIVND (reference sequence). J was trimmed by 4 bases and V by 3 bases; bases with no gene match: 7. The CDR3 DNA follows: TGTGCCAGTAGTATTCGGGCTAGCGGGAGTGCAGATACGCAGTATTTT. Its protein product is CASSIRASGSADTQYF.

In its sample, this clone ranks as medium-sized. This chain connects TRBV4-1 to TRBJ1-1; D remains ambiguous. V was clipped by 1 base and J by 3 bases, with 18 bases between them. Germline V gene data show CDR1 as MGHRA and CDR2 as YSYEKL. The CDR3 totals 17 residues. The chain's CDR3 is CASSQVRTRALYTEAFF. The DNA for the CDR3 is TGCGCCAGCAGCCAAGTTAGAACGAGGGCTCTATACACTGAAGCTTTCTTT.

The CDR3 bases are TGTGCCAGCAGCTTAGACGGGTGGGACACAGATACGCAGTATTTT. Translated: CASSLDGWDTDTQYF. This sequence joins TRBV11-3 and TRBJ2-3; no firm D call. The V and J ends lost 0 bases and 2 bases respectively, with 9 bases between them. The germline CDR1 and CDR2 sequences are SGHNT and YENEEA. The CDR3 has 15 residues.

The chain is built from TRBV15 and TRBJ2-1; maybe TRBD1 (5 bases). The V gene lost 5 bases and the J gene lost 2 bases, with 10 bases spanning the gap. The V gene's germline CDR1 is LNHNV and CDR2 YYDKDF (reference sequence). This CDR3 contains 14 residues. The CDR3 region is CATSWTLTYNEQFF. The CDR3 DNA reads TGTGCCACCAGCTGGACACTCACCTACAATGAGCAGTTCTTC.

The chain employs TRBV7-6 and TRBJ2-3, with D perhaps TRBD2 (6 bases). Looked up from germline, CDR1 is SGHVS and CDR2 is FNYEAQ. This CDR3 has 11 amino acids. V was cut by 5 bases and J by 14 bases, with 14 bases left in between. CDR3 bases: TGTGCCAGCAGCGCCCGGGACTCCGTGTATTTT. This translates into CASSARDSVYF.

CDR3: CASSFFRLAAYTDTQYF. For the CDR3, the DNA is TGTGCCAGCAGCTTCTTTAGACTAGCGGCTTACACAGATACGCAGTATTTT. The chain uses TRBV7-2 and TRBJ2-3, with 9 bases fitting TRBD2. This CDR3 has 17 residues. V gave up 3 bases and J gave up 2 bases; unmatched junction bases: 9. CDR1 SGHTA and CDR2 FQGNSA come from the germline V gene.

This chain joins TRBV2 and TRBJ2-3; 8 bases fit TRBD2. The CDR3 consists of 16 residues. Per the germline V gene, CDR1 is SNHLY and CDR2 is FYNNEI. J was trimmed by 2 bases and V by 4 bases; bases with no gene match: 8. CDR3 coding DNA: TGTGCCAGCAGTGGGGGAGCGGGGGTGCTCACAGATACGCAGTATTTT. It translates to CASSGGAGVLTDTQYF.

This CDR3 reads CASGLRPGGDPYEQYF. CDR3 DNA sequence: TGTGCTAGTGGTTTGAGACCAGGGGGCGATCCCTACGAGCAGTACTTC. The V call is TRBV12-5, the J call TRBJ2-7; 8 positions agree with TRBD1. The CDR3 loop spans 16 amino acids. V shed 2 bases and J 2 bases; nucleotides not matched to a gene: 8. Per the germline V gene, CDR1 is LGHNT and CDR2 is FRNRAP.

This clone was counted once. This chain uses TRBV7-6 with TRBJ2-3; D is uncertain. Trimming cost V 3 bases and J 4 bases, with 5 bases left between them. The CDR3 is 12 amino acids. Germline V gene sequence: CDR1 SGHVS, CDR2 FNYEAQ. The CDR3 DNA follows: TGTGCCAGCAGCTTGCAATCAGATACGCAGTATTTT. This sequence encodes CASSLQSDTQYF.

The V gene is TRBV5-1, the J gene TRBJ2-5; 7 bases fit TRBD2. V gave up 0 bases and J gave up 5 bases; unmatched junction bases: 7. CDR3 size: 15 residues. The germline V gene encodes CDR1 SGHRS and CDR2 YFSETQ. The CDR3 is CASSLAGTKEETQYF. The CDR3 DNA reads TGCGCCAGCAGCTTGGCCGGGACTAAAGAGGAGACCCAGTACTTC.

CDR3 region: CASNRDGGTEAFF. DNA for the CDR3: TGCGCCAGCAACAGGGACGGGGGAACTGAAGCTTTCTTT. This rearrangement joins TRBV5-1 to TRBJ1-1; D possibly corresponds to TRBD1 (6 bases). The CDR3 loop spans 13 amino acids. Trimming took off 6 bases at V and 5 bases at J, with 14 bases between the two ends. The V gene's germline CDR1 is SGHRS and CDR2 YFSETQ.

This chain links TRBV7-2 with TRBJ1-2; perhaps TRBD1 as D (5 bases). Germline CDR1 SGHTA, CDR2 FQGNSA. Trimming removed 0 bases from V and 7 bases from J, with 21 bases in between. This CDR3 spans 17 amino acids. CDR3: CASSLARDDSVRSGYTF. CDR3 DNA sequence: TGTGCCAGCAGCTTAGCCAGGGACGATAGCGTGAGGAGTGGCTACACCTTC. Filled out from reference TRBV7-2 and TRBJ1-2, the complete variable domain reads GAGVSQSPSNKVTEKGKDVELRCDPISGHTALYWYRQSLGQGLEFLIYFQGNSAPDKSGLPSDRFSAERTGGSVSTLTIQRTQQEDSAVYLCASSLARDDSVRSGYTFGSGTRLTVV.

CDR3 nucleotide sequence: TGTGCCAGCAGCCCCACAGGACAGAATTACAATGAGCAGTTCTTC. It codes for CASSPTGQNYNEQFF. The rearrangement joins TRBV7-3 to TRBJ2-1; D perhaps matches TRBD1 (6 bases). The CDR3 length is 15 residues. In germline, CDR1 is SGHTA, CDR2 FQGTGA. V lost 5 bases and J lost 4, with 15 bases in between.

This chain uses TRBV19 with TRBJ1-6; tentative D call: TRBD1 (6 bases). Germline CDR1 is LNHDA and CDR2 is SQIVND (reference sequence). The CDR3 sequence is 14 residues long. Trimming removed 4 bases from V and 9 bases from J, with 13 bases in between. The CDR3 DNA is TGTGCCAGTAGTAACAGGGAGATACGTTCACCCCTCCACTTT. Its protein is CASSNREIRSPLHF.

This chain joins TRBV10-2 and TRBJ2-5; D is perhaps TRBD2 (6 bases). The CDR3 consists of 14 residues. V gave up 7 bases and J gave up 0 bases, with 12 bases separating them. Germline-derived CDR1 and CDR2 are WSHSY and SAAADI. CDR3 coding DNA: TGCGCCAGCAACCCAGCGGGTTACCAAGAGACCCAGTACTTC. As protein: CASNPAGYQETQYF.

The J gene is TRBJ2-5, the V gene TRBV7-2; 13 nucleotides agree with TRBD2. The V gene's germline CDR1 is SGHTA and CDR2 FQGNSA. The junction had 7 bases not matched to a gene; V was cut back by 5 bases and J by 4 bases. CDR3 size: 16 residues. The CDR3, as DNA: TGTGCCAGCAGCCTTACCGGGACTAGCGGGGCAGAGACCCAGTACTTC. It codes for CASSLTGTSGAETQYF.